The 5 T cell receptor beta chains in this list originate from one sample, sequenced in a study of T cell clonotyping in hematopoietic cell transplantation. The table came from immunoSEQ multiplex PCR; TCRdb's copy has only in-frame clones and leaves some out. The data show roughly 3,000 clones, 82% seen once. The sample here was peripheral blood mononuclear cells, taken 30 days after allogeneic stem cell transplant. Receptors were obtained from a male patient between 60 and 69 years old who had an allogeneic stem cell transplant, so T cells may come from the graft donor. Some clones in this sample may be carry-over from other donors' samples.

This clone appeared a few times. This specimen includes other DNA sequences encoding the same CDR3. This chain joins TRBV4-3 and TRBJ1-1, with D hard to call. V lost 3 bases and J lost 2, with 7 bases in between. The CDR3 totals 13 residues. Germline assignment: CDR1 LGHNA and CDR2 YSLEER. CDR3 residues: CASSQAGNTEAFF. The CDR3 nucleotides are TGCGCCAGCAGCCAGGCAGGAAACACTGAAGCTTTCTTT.

V and J are TRBV7-3 and TRBJ2-1; D may correspond to TRBD1 or TRBD2 (5 bases each). Trimming shortened V by 5 bases and J by 0 bases, and 11 bases separated the two germline ends. CDR3 length: 15 amino acids. Germline V lookup: CDR1 SGHTA, CDR2 FQGTGA. For the CDR3, the DNA is TGTGCCAGCAGCCCGGGGCCGAGCTCCTACAATGAGCAGTTCTTC. This gives the protein CASSPGPSSYNEQFF.

The rearrangement uses TRBV6-5 and TRBJ1-5, with TRBD1 as a possible D gene (5 bases). CDR1 is MNHEY and CDR2 is SVGAGI in the germline V gene. Trimming cost V 4 bases and J 2 bases, with 6 bases left between them. This CDR3 comprises 13 residues. CDR3 region: CASSWGGNQPQHF. The CDR3 bases are TGTGCCAGCAGTTGGGGGGGCAATCAGCCCCAGCATTTT.

The rearrangement uses TRBV5-8 and TRBJ2-3; unclear D gene. This CDR3 region has 12 residues. Per germline, CDR1 SGHTS and CDR2 YDEGEE. V was trimmed by 4 bases and J by 2 bases, leaving 5 bases between them. The CDR3 nucleotides read TGTGCCAGCAGCCTTGACACAGATACGCAGTATTTT. Protein product: CASSLDTDTQYF. Complete variable domain (other parts from reference TRBV5-8 and TRBJ2-3): EAGVTQSPTHLIKTRGQQATLRCSPISGHTSVYWYQQALGLGLQFLLWYDEGEERNRGNFPPRFSGRQFPNYSSELNVNALELEDSALYLCASSLDTDTQYFGPGTRLTVL.

This clone has only one observation. The chain links TRBV28 to TRBJ2-7; possible D gene TRBD2, 6 bases. Germline V lookup: CDR1 MDHEN, CDR2 SYDVKM. V lost 10 bases, J lost 5 bases, and 15 bases lay in between. CDR3 size: 12 residues. The CDR3 reads CAIRETHHEQYF. The CDR3 nucleotides read TGTGCCATTCGGGAGACCCACCACGAGCAGTACTTC.